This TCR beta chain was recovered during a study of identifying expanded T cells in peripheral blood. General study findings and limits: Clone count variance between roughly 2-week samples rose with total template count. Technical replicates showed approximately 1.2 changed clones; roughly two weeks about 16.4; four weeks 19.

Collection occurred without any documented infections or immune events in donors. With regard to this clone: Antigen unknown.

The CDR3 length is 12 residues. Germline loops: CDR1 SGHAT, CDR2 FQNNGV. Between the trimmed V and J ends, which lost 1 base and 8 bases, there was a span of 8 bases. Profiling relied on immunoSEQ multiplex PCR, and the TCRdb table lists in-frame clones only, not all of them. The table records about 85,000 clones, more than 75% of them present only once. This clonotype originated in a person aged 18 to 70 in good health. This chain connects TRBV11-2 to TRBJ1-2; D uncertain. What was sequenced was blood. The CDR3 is CASSLGPGGYTF. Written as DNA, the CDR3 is TGTGCCAGCAGCTTAGGACCTGGGGGCTACACCTTC. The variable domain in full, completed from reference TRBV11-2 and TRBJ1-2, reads EAGVAQSPRYKIIEKRQSVAFWCNPISGHATLYWYQQILGQGPKLLIQFQNNGVVDDSQLPKDRFSAERLKGVDSTLKIQPAKLEDSAVYLCASSLGPGGYTFGSGTRLTVV.